This is a list of T cell receptor beta chains from one sample in a study of T cells in localized non-small cell lung cancer. Assay used: immunoSEQ multiplex PCR; TCRdb lists only in-frame clones, some missing. The data show more than 2,000 clones, about a quarter seen once. The specimen was normal lung tissue next to the tumor, collected before any cancer treatment. The receptors were sampled from a man between 40 and 75 years old with stage III lung adenocarcinoma. The CDR3 runs from the conserved cysteine through the conserved F or W. The order of the fields is J gene, D gene, V gene, clone size, CDR3 length, CDR3 DNA, CDR3 protein. A D gene is named only where the DNA matches it firmly. Clone size is not always given. Where it is, it says once, few, many or a class for expanded clones.

J: TRBJ2-2; D: TRBD1; V: TRBV18; size: .; length: 15; DNA: TGTGCCAGCTCACCACCGACAGGGGATCCCGGGGAGCTGTTTTTT; CDR3: CASSPPTGDPGELFF
J: TRBJ1-1; D: .; V: TRBV6-8; size: .; length: 12; DNA: TGTGCCATCAAGGACCCGAACACTGAAGCTTTCTTT; CDR3: CAIKDPNTEAFF
J: TRBJ2-1; D: .; V: TRBV4-1; size: few; length: 14; DNA: TGCGCCAGCAGCCACGAGGGGTTGGGGAATGAGCAGTTCTTC; CDR3: CASSHEGLGNEQFF
J: TRBJ1-6; D: .; V: TRBV11-3; size: medium-sized; length: 16; DNA: TGTGCCAGCAGCTTAGAGCGAGGAGGATTTGGTTCACCCCTCCACTTT; CDR3: CASSLERGGFGSPLHF
J: TRBJ2-7; D: TRBD2; V: TRBV9; size: hyperexpanded; length: 14; DNA: TGTGCCAGCAGTAGGGGACTAGCGGGAGGCGAGCAGTACTTC; CDR3: CASSRGLAGGEQYF
J: TRBJ1-6; D: TRBD1; V: TRBV9; size: medium-sized; length: 14; DNA: TGTGCCAGCAGGGACAGGGGCAATAATTCACCCCTCCACTTT; CDR3: CASRDRGNNSPLHF
J: TRBJ2-1; D: .; V: TRBV11-3; size: few; length: 15; DNA: TGTGCCAGCAGCCTCGGTGGAGGGGTGGGCAATGAGCAGTTCTTC; CDR3: CASSLGGGVGNEQFF
J: TRBJ2-7; D: TRBD1; V: TRBV23-1; size: .; length: 20; DNA: TGCGCCAGCAGTCAAATGATCGGGACAGGGGGCGAAGGGGACCTATACGAGCAGTACTTC; CDR3: CASSQMIGTGGEGDLYEQYF
J: TRBJ1-6; D: .; V: TRBV12-5; size: .; length: 15; DNA: TGTGCTAGTGGTTTTTTACCTTCAGGGGAATCACCCCTCCACTTT; CDR3: CASGFLPSGESPLHF
J: TRBJ1-4; D: .; V: TRBV19; size: .; length: 17; DNA: TGTGCCAGTACCAGAACGGGGGGTAGAACAACTAATGAAAAACTGTTTTTT; CDR3: CASTRTGGRTTNEKLFF
J: TRBJ2-1; D: .; V: TRBV18; size: .; length: 14; DNA: TGTGCCAGCTCACCATCAGTTTCCTACAATGAGCAGTTCTTC; CDR3: CASSPSVSYNEQFF
J: TRBJ1-3; D: TRBD1; V: TRBV6-8; size: .; length: 14; DNA: TGTGCCAGCAGTTTACAGGGGGGAGGAAACACCATATATTTT; CDR3: CASSLQGGGNTIYF
J: TRBJ2-7; D: .; V: TRBV11-3; size: medium-sized; length: 14; DNA: TGTGCCAGCAGCTCGATGACAGGCAACTACGAGCAGTACTTC; CDR3: CASSSMTGNYEQYF
J: TRBJ2-3; D: .; V: TRBV14; size: few; length: 14; DNA: TGTGCCAGCAGCCAAGGGACCATACTAGGTACGCAGTATTTT; CDR3: CASSQGTILGTQYF
J: TRBJ1-4; D: .; V: TRBV30; size: .; length: 12; DNA: TGTGCCTGGAGTGTGATCCCTGAAAAACTGTTTTTT; CDR3: CAWSVIPEKLFF
J: TRBJ1-1; D: TRBD1; V: TRBV11-3; size: .; length: 15; DNA: TGTGCCAGCAGCTCGGCGATGACAGGGGACACTGAAGCTTTCTTT; CDR3: CASSSAMTGDTEAFF
J: TRBJ1-5; D: TRBD1; V: TRBV15; size: .; length: 15; DNA: TGTGCCACCAGCACCGAAACAGGGGGCGGTCAGCCCCAGCATTTT; CDR3: CATSTETGGGQPQHF
J: TRBJ2-1; D: TRBD2; V: TRBV14; size: .; length: 15; DNA: TGTGCCAGCAGCCAATCTAGCGGATACCACAATGAGCAGTTCTTC; CDR3: CASSQSSGYHNEQFF
J: TRBJ1-3; D: .; V: TRBV30; size: .; length: 15; DNA: TGTGCCTGGAGTGCCTCGTTGAGCTCTGGAAACACCATATATTTT; CDR3: CAWSASLSSGNTIYF
J: TRBJ1-1; D: .; V: TRBV18; size: .; length: 15; DNA: TGTGCCAGCTCACCAAGGGGCGCCGTGAACACTGAAGCTTTCTTT; CDR3: CASSPRGAVNTEAFF
J: TRBJ2-2; D: TRBD1; V: TRBV6-8; size: .; length: 14; DNA: TGTGCCAGCCCGGCGACAGGGGGTTCCGGGGAGCTGTTTTTT; CDR3: CASPATGGSGELFF
J: TRBJ2-1; D: .; V: TRBV5-1; size: .; length: 14; DNA: TGCGCCAGCAGCCTCGGAGAGAACTACAATGAGCAGTTCTTC; CDR3: CASSLGENYNEQFF
J: TRBJ1-1; D: .; V: TRBV7-8; size: many; length: 13; DNA: TGTGCCAGCAGCTCCTCGGGAGGACCCGGCGCTTTCTTT; CDR3: CASSSSGGPGAFF
J: TRBJ2-1; D: TRBD2; V: TRBV14; size: once; length: 14; DNA: TGTGCCAGCAGCCCCACTTCTAGCGGGGATGAGCAGTTCTTC; CDR3: CASSPTSSGDEQFF